The clone carrying this TCR beta chain was found a few times. Antigen unknown. The sample belongs to a study of T-cell memory formation after mild COVID-19. TCRdb analysed the 5' RACE reads with MiXCR anew, one entry per CDR3 protein. Of a few hundred thousand distinct CDR3 sequences in the sample, approximately 29% are singletons; the top ten hold 13%. Broader study findings: Pre-infection memory carried some responding clones, suggesting that cross-reactive memory joined. Clones that contracted from day 15 to 85 had balanced CD4/CD8; later expanders were CD4+ biased.

Germline CDR1 and CDR2: LNHNV and YYDKDF (reference sequence). V was pared by 2 bases and J by 6 bases, with 10 bases of the junction left unmatched. This CDR3 contains 17 residues. The clonotype originates from an adult woman who had mild COVID-19 (a few samples of this study predate the infection). Cell type and time point are not known. Input material: PBMCs or a T cell subset sorted from them (not recorded which). This sequence joins TRBV15 and TRBJ2-5; 12 positions agree with TRBD1. CDR3 in amino acids: CATSRPLGTGGGKTQYF. The CDR3 DNA reads TGTGCCACCAGCAGACCCCTCGGGACAGGGGGCGGCAAGACCCAGTACTTC.